This is a list of T cell receptor beta chains from one sample in a study of blood T cell repertoires in COVID-19. Clones were read by immunoSEQ multiplex PCR, and TCRdb kept only the in-frame ones, dropping some. The sample yields 80,000 or so clones, roughly four fifths seen once. Sequences were obtained from peripheral blood. These receptors originate from a human donor in a cohort sampled during active COVID-19. Each CDR3 is given with its conserved first and last residue. A D gene is named only where the DNA matches it firmly. Clone size is shown for a subset of rows, as once, few, many or a class of expanded clone.

size: NA
V: TRBV6-6
J: TRBJ2-7
D: NA
DNA: TGTGCCAGCAGATCGGGACAAACCTACGAGCAGTACTTC
CDR3: CASRSGQTYEQYF

size: NA
V: TRBV7-9
J: TRBJ1-6
D: NA
DNA: TGTGCCAGCAGCCCGGGGGGCGGGGAGAATTCACCCCTCCACTTT
CDR3: CASSPGGGENSPLHF

size: medium-sized
V: TRBV7-9
J: TRBJ2-6
D: NA
DNA: TGTGCCAGCAGCCCGCCCTACAGGTTTCCTGGGGCCAACGTCCTGACTTTC
CDR3: CASSPPYRFPGANVLTF

size: NA
V: TRBV10-2
J: TRBJ1-2
D: NA
DNA: TGCGCCAGCAGTGACCCAGGGGTACATGGCTACACCTTC
CDR3: CASSDPGVHGYTF

size: once
V: TRBV6-5
J: TRBJ1-1
D: TRBD1
DNA: TGTGCCAGCAGAGAGGACAGGGGGAACACTGAAGCTTTCTTT
CDR3: CASREDRGNTEAFF

size: NA
V: TRBV10-3
J: TRBJ1-4
D: NA
DNA: TGTGCCATCAGTGGTACGGCAACTAATGAAAAACTGTTTTTT
CDR3: CAISGTATNEKLFF

size: NA
V: TRBV4-3
J: TRBJ1-2
D: NA
DNA: TGCGCCAGCAGCCAAGAGAACAGGGCTAACTATGGCTACACCTTC
CDR3: CASSQENRANYGYTF

size: NA
V: TRBV11-2
J: TRBJ2-7
D: TRBD2
DNA: TGTGCCAGCAGCTTAGACCCCCTAGCGGGGAGTGAGCAGTACTTC
CDR3: CASSLDPLAGSEQYF

size: NA
V: TRBV2
J: TRBJ1-1
D: NA
DNA: TGTGCCAGCAGTGACAGGGCGAACACTGAAGCTTTCTTT
CDR3: CASSDRANTEAFF

size: once
V: TRBV19
J: TRBJ1-2
D: TRBD1
DNA: TGTGCCAGTGGGACAGAAAACTCTAACTATGGCTACACCTTC
CDR3: CASGTENSNYGYTF

size: few
V: TRBV19
J: TRBJ1-6
D: TRBD1
DNA: TGTGCCAGCGGACAGGGGGCGCCCCCACCCCTCCACTTT
CDR3: CASGQGAPPPLHF

size: NA
V: TRBV5-1
J: TRBJ1-1
D: NA
DNA: TGCGCCAGCAGCTTGGGGGGCAGGGCGGGAGACACTGAAGCTTTCTTT
CDR3: CASSLGGRAGDTEAFF

size: NA
V: TRBV3-1/TRBV3-2
J: TRBJ1-6
D: TRBD1
DNA: TGTGCCAGCAGCCAGGGGGACAGACTTTCTTCACCCCTCCACTTT
CDR3: CASSQGDRLSSPLHF

size: NA
V: TRBV10-3
J: TRBJ1-1
D: NA
DNA: TGTGCCATCAGTCCTAACCGGGGACTAATGAACACTGAAGCTTTCTTT
CDR3: CAISPNRGLMNTEAFF

size: NA
V: TRBV9
J: TRBJ2-1
D: NA
DNA: TGTGCCAGCAGCGTAGGGAAGACTCCTGAGCAGTTCTTC
CDR3: CASSVGKTPEQFF

size: NA
V: TRBV5-1
J: TRBJ1-6
D: NA
DNA: TGCGCCAGCAGCTACGCGTCAAATTCACCCCTCCACTTT
CDR3: CASSYASNSPLHF

size: NA
V: TRBV9
J: TRBJ1-3
D: NA
DNA: TGTGCCAGCAGCGCCCTGACAGATGGAAACACCATATATTTT
CDR3: CASSALTDGNTIYF

size: NA
V: TRBV19
J: TRBJ1-1
D: NA
DNA: TGTGCCAGTCAGGAGACCGAAAGGGGAACTGAAGCTTTCTTT
CDR3: CASQETERGTEAFF

size: NA
V: TRBV5-6
J: TRBJ2-6
D: TRBD1
DNA: TGTGCCAGCAGCCGGGCCCGGGACAGCTCTGGGGCCAACGTCCTGACTTTC
CDR3: CASSRARDSSGANVLTF

size: NA
V: TRBV19
J: TRBJ2-7
D: TRBD1
DNA: TGTGCCAGTAGCCTTGGGGACAGGGCGTCCGAGCAGTACTTC
CDR3: CASSLGDRASEQYF

size: NA
V: TRBV2
J: TRBJ1-1
D: TRBD1
DNA: TGTGCCAGCAGAGACAGGGTAACTGAAGCTTTCTTT
CDR3: CASRDRVTEAFF